Listed below are T cell receptor beta chains from one sample, sequenced in a study of blood T cell repertoires in COVID-19. Assay: immunoSEQ multiplex PCR; the TCRdb copy retains only in-frame clones and omits some. The table shows some 310,000 clones, with about 90% occurring only once. The specimen sequenced was PBMCs or T cells enriched from blood (not recorded which). All receptors come from a woman aged 25 to 45 who had recovered from COVID-19. Both conserved end residues are part of each CDR3. D genes are given only for firm matches. The size entry is marked missing in some rows and otherwise reads once, few, many or a size class.

D	size	J	V	CDR3	DNA
TRBD1	-	TRBJ1-1	TRBV28	CASSPGQGAILTEAFF	TGTGCCAGCAGCCCCGGACAGGGTGCGATTTTGACTGAAGCTTTCTTT
-	-	TRBJ2-1	TRBV12-3/TRBV12-4	CASRDSKGNEQFF	TGTGCCAGCCGGGACTCTAAGGGGAATGAGCAGTTCTTC
-	-	TRBJ2-3	TRBV3-1/TRBV3-2	CASSRHSDSWTDTQYF	TGTGCCAGCAGCCGCCACTCGGACAGCTGGACAGATACGCAGTATTTT
-	-	TRBJ1-2	TRBV6-2/TRBV6-3	CASSYSVPPYGYTF	TGTGCCAGCAGTTACTCTGTTCCCCCTTATGGCTACACCTTC
TRBD1	-	TRBJ1-1	TRBV7-2	CASSLTGGDTEAFF	TGTGCCAGCAGCTTAACAGGGGGGGACACTGAAGCTTTCTTT
TRBD2	-	TRBJ2-1	TRBV4-2	CASSQDSSGSSYNEQFF	TGTGCCAGCAGCCAAGATTCGAGCGGGAGCTCCTACAATGAGCAGTTCTTC
-	-	TRBJ2-1	TRBV7-8	CASREQGNGEQFF	TGTGCCAGCAGAGAACAGGGTAACGGTGAGCAGTTCTTC
-	-	TRBJ2-7	TRBV9	CASSVSTNSYEQYF	TGTGCCAGCAGCGTCTCCACAAATTCTTACGAGCAGTACTTC
-	-	TRBJ1-2	TRBV28	CASSLRLGAPIDYGYTF	TGTGCCAGCAGTTTGAGGCTAGGAGCCCCTATTGACTATGGCTACACCTTC
-	-	TRBJ2-3	TRBV20-1	CSATHTDTQYF	TGCAGTGCTACCCACACAGATACGCAGTATTTT
-	-	TRBJ1-6	TRBV7-3	CASSSNYNSPLHF	TGTGCCAGCAGCTCTAACTATAATTCACCCCTCCACTTT
-	-	TRBJ2-1	TRBV19	CASSISSLEQFF	TGTGCCAGTAGTATATCCTCCTTAGAGCAGTTCTTC
-	-	TRBJ2-1	TRBV3-1/TRBV3-2	CASSQAWTEGYEQFF	TGTGCCAGCAGCCAAGCCTGGACAGAAGGGTATGAGCAGTTCTTC
TRBD1	-	TRBJ1-6	TRBV28	CASSTGTAYNSPLHF	TGTGCCAGCAGTACCGGGACAGCTTATAATTCACCCCTCCACTTT
TRBD1	-	TRBJ2-1	TRBV11-2	CASSLDLQGYNEQFF	TGTGCCAGCAGCTTGGATTTACAGGGGTACAATGAGCAGTTCTTC
TRBD1	-	TRBJ1-3	TRBV4-3	CASSQSGTGRHSGNTIYF	TGCGCCAGCAGCCAGTCCGGGACAGGGAGACACTCTGGAAACACCATATATTTT
TRBD2	-	TRBJ2-5	TRBV19	CASSSFLLAGETQYF	TGTGCCAGTAGCTCCTTCCTTCTAGCGGGGGAGACCCAGTACTTC
-	-	TRBJ2-7	TRBV20-1	CSASELGPYEQYF	TGCAGTGCTAGTGAACTAGGGCCCTACGAGCAGTACTTC
-	-	TRBJ2-6	TRBV15	CATSRVKQGTISGANVLTF	TGTGCCACCAGCAGAGTAAAGCAGGGGACCATCTCTGGGGCCAACGTCCTGACTTTC
-	few	TRBJ1-3	TRBV19	CASTPGYTGNTIYF	TGTGCCAGTACGCCAGGGTATACTGGAAACACCATATATTTT
-	once	TRBJ1-2	TRBV4-2	CASSQDFTERFYGYTF	TGTGCCAGCAGCCAAGATTTTACCGAGAGATTCTATGGCTACACCTTC
-	-	TRBJ2-7	TRBV3-1/TRBV3-2	CASSQDPSAGTYEQYF	TGTGCCAGCAGCCAAGATCCTAGCGCTGGCACCTACGAGCAGTACTTC
TRBD1	-	TRBJ2-7	TRBV18	CASSPPGQGRNEQYF	TGTGCCAGCTCACCCCCCGGACAGGGGAGGAACGAGCAGTACTTC
TRBD1	-	TRBJ2-1	TRBV19	CASSIGTGATNEQFF	TGTGCCAGTAGTATCGGGACAGGGGCCACCAATGAGCAGTTCTTC
-	-	TRBJ2-7	TRBV7-9	CASSLAGVYEQYF	TGTGCCAGCAGCTTAGCGGGAGTTTACGAGCAGTACTTC
TRBD2	-	TRBJ2-3	TRBV3-1/TRBV3-2	CASSLQREWYTDTQYF	TGTGCCAGCAGCTTACAGCGGGAGTGGTACACAGATACGCAGTATTTT
TRBD2	-	TRBJ2-5	TRBV3-1/TRBV3-2	CASSHLKRGPGTQYF	TGTGCCAGCAGCCACCTTAAGCGGGGTCCGGGGACCCAGTACTTC
-	-	TRBJ2-7	TRBV30	CAWSRGREYEQYF	TGTGCCTGGAGTAGGGGGAGGGAGTACGAGCAGTACTTC
TRBD1	once	TRBJ2-1	TRBV19	CASSIVQAGGSNEQFF	TGTGCCAGTAGTATCGTGCAGGCAGGGGGCTCCAATGAGCAGTTCTTC
TRBD1	-	TRBJ2-7	TRBV18	CASSPPSQGARYEQYF	TGTGCCAGCTCACCACCATCTCAGGGGGCCCGCTACGAGCAGTACTTC
-	-	TRBJ2-7	TRBV5-1	CASSLTRGHEQYF	TGCGCCAGCAGCCTTACTCGCGGCCACGAGCAGTACTTC
-	-	TRBJ1-2	TRBV6-1	CASSEAVGDPNYGYTF	TGTGCCAGCAGTGAAGCGGTAGGGGATCCTAACTATGGCTACACCTTC
-	-	TRBJ2-3	TRBV5-1	CASSLPGSTDTQYF	TGCGCCAGCAGCTTGCCGGGGAGCACAGATACGCAGTATTTT
-	-	TRBJ2-5	TRBV19	CASSIGSFEETQYF	TGTGCCAGTAGTATAGGTAGCTTCGAAGAGACCCAGTACTTC
-	-	TRBJ2-2	TRBV6-1	CASSESQGMVFF	TGTGCCAGCAGTGAAAGTCAGGGGATGGTGTTTTTT
TRBD2	-	TRBJ2-1	TRBV5-1	CASSLTIAGAQNEQFF	TGCGCCAGCAGCTTGACCATAGCGGGAGCTCAAAATGAGCAGTTCTTC
-	-	TRBJ2-6	TRBV2	CASIREDSGANVLTF	TGTGCCAGCATCAGGGAAGACTCTGGGGCCAACGTCCTGACTTTC
TRBD2	-	TRBJ2-3	TRBV29-1	CSVGGSVGASTDTQYF	TGCAGCGTCGGGGGGAGCGTAGGGGCGTCGACAGATACGCAGTATTTT
TRBD2	-	TRBJ2-3	TRBV4-2	CASSQDAAGGTDTQYF	TGTGCCAGCAGCCAAGATGCCGCGGGAGGGACAGATACGCAGTATTTT
TRBD2	-	TRBJ2-3	TRBV6-5	CASRKGLAYTDTQYF	TGTGCCAGCAGAAAGGGACTAGCGTACACAGATACGCAGTATTTT
TRBD2	-	TRBJ2-1	TRBV30	CAWTGGLAGNEQFF	TGTGCCTGGACCGGGGGACTAGCGGGCAATGAGCAGTTCTTC
-	-	TRBJ1-1	TRBV6-1	CASSEGGQGGEAFF	TGTGCCAGCAGTGAAGGCGGTCAGGGAGGGGAAGCTTTCTTT
-	-	TRBJ1-4	TRBV5-6	CASSDRGAEKLFF	TGTGCCAGCAGCGACCGGGGGGCTGAAAAACTGTTTTTT
TRBD1	-	TRBJ1-6	TRBV30	CALEGAYSPLHF	TGTGCCTTGGAGGGGGCGTATTCACCCCTCCACTTT
TRBD1	-	TRBJ1-2	TRBV4-1	CASSQEPVGQGAYYGYTF	TGCGCCAGCAGCCAAGAACCCGTGGGACAGGGGGCCTACTATGGCTACACCTTC
-	-	TRBJ1-1	TRBV6-5	CASSYSTYTEAFF	TGTGCCAGCAGTTACTCGACTTACACTGAAGCTTTCTTT
TRBD1	few	TRBJ2-7	TRBV2	CASTQQGASYEQYF	TGTGCCAGCACGCAGCAGGGGGCAAGCTACGAGCAGTACTTC
TRBD1	-	TRBJ1-2	TRBV2	CASSEVRTGLGGYTF	TGTGCCAGCAGTGAAGTCAGGACAGGGTTGGGTGGCTACACCTTC
-	-	TRBJ1-2	TRBV4-3	CASSQDFQGGYTF	TGCGCCAGCAGCCAAGATTTCCAGGGCGGCTACACCTTC
TRBD1	-	TRBJ1-5	TRBV5-1	CASSLEGAGQPQHF	TGCGCCAGCAGCTTGGAGGGGGCAGGTCAGCCCCAGCATTTT
TRBD2	-	TRBJ2-3	TRBV13	CASSFNPGTSGSTDTQYF	TGTGCCAGCAGCTTTAATCCCGGGACTAGCGGAAGCACAGATACGCAGTATTTT
TRBD2	-	TRBJ2-5	TRBV19	CASSPSTSRETQYF	TGTGCCAGTAGTCCGTCGACTAGCAGGGAGACCCAGTACTTC
-	once	TRBJ2-7	TRBV10-3	CAISLRTPYEQYF	TGTGCCATCAGCCTCAGAACGCCCTACGAGCAGTACTTC
-	few	TRBJ1-2	TRBV4-1	CASSQADRPNYGYTF	TGCGCCAGCAGCCAAGCGGACAGACCTAACTATGGCTACACCTTC
TRBD2	-	TRBJ2-7	TRBV18	CASSTSSGKYEQYF	TGTGCCAGCTCTACCTCTAGCGGGAAGTACGAGCAGTACTTC
TRBD1	once	TRBJ2-7	TRBV13	CASSLGDRGYEQYF	TGTGCCAGCAGCTTAGGGGACAGGGGGTACGAGCAGTACTTC
-	-	TRBJ1-1	TRBV4-3	CASSQDWGGTEAFF	TGCGCCAGCAGCCAAGACTGGGGGGGGACTGAAGCTTTCTTT
TRBD1	-	TRBJ2-5	TRBV5-4	CASSLEETRGQETQYF	TGTGCCAGCAGCTTGGAAGAAACCAGGGGGCAAGAGACCCAGTACTTC
-	-	TRBJ1-1	TRBV29-1	CSARYRDTEAFF	TGCAGCGCGAGGTACAGGGACACTGAAGCTTTCTTT